The rows below give T cell receptor beta chains drawn from one sample of a study of T cell responses to AZD1222 COVID-19 vaccine. Clones were sequenced by immunoSEQ multiplex PCR, and TCRdb holds only the in-frame ones, with some missing. The sample yields more than 95,000 clones, 85% to 90% seen once. The specimen was peripheral blood, collected on day 0 of AZD1222 vaccination. Receptors originate from an adult in good health. Each CDR3 is given with its conserved first and last residue. The order of the fields is D gene, clone size, V gene, J gene, CDR3 protein, CDR3 DNA. D genes are given only for firm matches. Rows give clone size only sometimes, using once, few, many, or a class for an expanded clone.

D: NA
size: once
V: TRBV19
J: TRBJ2-1
CDR3: CASSTGTLVEQFF
DNA: TGTGCCAGTAGTACCGGGACTCTTGTGGAGCAGTTCTTC

D: NA
size: few
V: TRBV7-8
J: TRBJ1-6
CDR3: CASSLGVDSPLHF
DNA: TGTGCCAGCAGCTTAGGGGTCGATTCACCCCTCCACTTT

D: NA
size: once
V: TRBV7-8
J: TRBJ1-6
CDR3: CASSLTRTVYNSPLHF
DNA: TGTGCCAGCAGCCTGACTCGGACGGTATATAATTCACCCCTCCACTTT

D: TRBD1
size: once
V: TRBV7-3
J: TRBJ2-7
CDR3: CASSLDRGSEQYF
DNA: TGTGCCAGCAGCTTAGACAGGGGGTCCGAGCAGTACTTC

D: NA
size: NA
V: TRBV11-1
J: TRBJ2-3
CDR3: CASSPDVGDTQYF
DNA: TGTGCCAGCAGCCCCGACGTGGGGGATACGCAGTATTTT

D: NA
size: NA
V: TRBV5-1
J: TRBJ2-7
CDR3: CASSPEHSTYEQYF
DNA: TGCGCCAGCAGCCCGGAGCACTCGACCTACGAGCAGTACTTC

D: TRBD1
size: NA
V: TRBV12-5
J: TRBJ1-1
CDR3: CASGLTGIGGGVREAFF
DNA: TGTGCTAGTGGTTTGACCGGTATTGGAGGGGGCGTACGCGAAGCTTTCTTT

D: NA
size: few
V: TRBV20-1
J: TRBJ1-2
CDR3: CSARDLDGYTF
DNA: TGCAGTGCTAGAGATTTGGATGGCTACACCTTC

D: TRBD1
size: NA
V: TRBV28
J: TRBJ1-2
CDR3: CASSLLQQGAYGYTF
DNA: TGTGCCAGCAGTTTACTCCAACAGGGGGCATATGGCTACACCTTC

D: NA
size: NA
V: TRBV30
J: TRBJ1-3
CDR3: CAWSVRERSGNTIYF
DNA: TGTGCCTGGAGTGTACGGGAGCGCTCTGGAAACACCATATATTTT

D: TRBD1
size: NA
V: TRBV6-2/TRBV6-3
J: TRBJ2-2
CDR3: CASSPPRGPGELFF
DNA: TGTGCCAGCAGCCCGCCCAGGGGGCCCGGGGAGCTGTTTTTT

D: NA
size: NA
V: TRBV2
J: TRBJ2-3
CDR3: CASNRDMGSTDTQYF
DNA: TGTGCCAGCAACCGGGACATGGGGAGCACAGATACGCAGTATTTT

D: TRBD2
size: NA
V: TRBV11-2
J: TRBJ2-3
CDR3: CASSLRVAGASTDTQYF
DNA: TGTGCCAGCAGCTTAAGGGTAGCGGGGGCTAGCACAGATACGCAGTATTTT

D: TRBD2
size: NA
V: TRBV27
J: TRBJ2-3
CDR3: CASSRAGPRTDTQYF
DNA: TGTGCCAGCAGTAGAGCGGGGCCGAGGACAGATACGCAGTATTTT

D: TRBD1
size: NA
V: TRBV18
J: TRBJ1-5
CDR3: CASSPPGQGSVRDQPQHF
DNA: TGTGCCAGCTCACCACCGGGACAGGGTTCCGTACGGGATCAGCCCCAGCATTTT

D: NA
size: NA
V: TRBV3-1/TRBV3-2
J: TRBJ1-3
CDR3: CASNCRTSHSGNTIYF
DNA: TGTGCCAGCAACTGCCGAACAAGCCACTCTGGAAACACCATATATTTT

D: NA
size: once
V: TRBV7-2
J: TRBJ1-4
CDR3: CASSLAWADDPTNEKLFF
DNA: TGTGCCAGCAGCTTAGCGTGGGCAGATGACCCAACTAATGAAAAACTGTTTTTT

D: NA
size: NA
V: TRBV5-4
J: TRBJ1-3
CDR3: CASSSPTSGNTIYF
DNA: TGTGCCAGCAGCTCACCCACCTCTGGAAACACCATATATTTT

D: TRBD2
size: NA
V: TRBV19
J: TRBJ2-5
CDR3: CASSPTTRAGDETQYF
DNA: TGTGCCAGTAGTCCCACGACTAGGGCGGGAGATGAGACCCAGTACTTC

D: TRBD1
size: NA
V: TRBV28
J: TRBJ1-5
CDR3: CASVLGQGSPNSNQPQHF
DNA: TGTGCCAGCGTATTGGGACAGGGGTCTCCAAATAGCAATCAGCCCCAGCATTTT

D: NA
size: NA
V: TRBV28
J: TRBJ1-2
CDR3: CASRVGTGNYGYTF
DNA: TGTGCCAGCAGGGTAGGGACGGGGAACTATGGCTACACCTTC

D: NA
size: NA
V: TRBV19
J: TRBJ1-2
CDR3: CASSPPSDNYGYTF
DNA: TGTGCCAGTAGTCCACCCTCAGATAACTATGGCTACACCTTC

D: NA
size: NA
V: TRBV4-3
J: TRBJ1-1
CDR3: CASSQDRGGTKRFGAFF
DNA: TGCGCCAGCAGCCAAGATCGTGGGGGCACTAAACGCTTCGGGGCTTTCTTT

D: TRBD1
size: NA
V: TRBV9
J: TRBJ2-4
CDR3: CASSVGTGGHIQYF
DNA: TGTGCCAGCAGCGTAGGGACAGGGGGCCACATTCAGTACTTC